The 10 T cell receptor beta chains presented below share a single source sample, sequenced in a study of immune cell composition in non-small cell lung cancer. Assay used: immunoSEQ multiplex PCR; TCRdb lists only in-frame clones, some missing. Of about 3,400 clones in the sample, roughly 84% are singletons; the top ten hold around 13%. The normal lung sample lay at least 3 cm, and maximally far, from the tumour. Sequences were obtained from non-adjacent lung tissue. The receptors come from a human donor with non-small cell lung cancer.

This rearrangement joins TRBV5-4 to TRBJ1-1, with TRBD1 as a possible D gene (5 bases). The V end lost 6 bases, the J end lost 0 bases, and 15 bases lay between the germline ends. Germline-derived CDR1 and CDR2 are SGHNT and YYREEE (reference sequence). CDR3 size: 15 residues. The CDR3 loop reads CASTFGGPMNTEAFF. DNA of the CDR3: TGTGCCAGCACCTTCGGGGGTCCCATGAACACTGAAGCTTTCTTT.

This chain joins TRBV28 and TRBJ1-4; TRBD1 matches 11 bases. Germline V gene sequence: CDR1 MDHEN, CDR2 SYDVKM. The CDR3 contains 17 residues. V shed 3 bases and J 3 bases; nucleotides not matched to a gene: 6. The CDR3 loop reads CASSFRTGGPSNEKLFF. The CDR3 DNA follows: TGTGCCAGCAGTTTCAGGACAGGGGGCCCTTCTAATGAAAAACTGTTTTTT.

The gene calls are TRBV4-2 and TRBJ1-1; no definite D call. The CDR3 runs to 14 residues. Germline V CDR1 and CDR2: LGHNA, YNFKEQ. Trimming left V 0 bases short and J 9 bases short, with 14 bases between. CDR3 sequence reads: CASSQDAPGWKAFF. The CDR3 nucleotides read TGTGCCAGCAGCCAAGATGCGCCGGGGTGGAAAGCTTTCTTT.

The rearrangement uses TRBV6-5 and TRBJ1-2, with 8 bases that match TRBD1. Unmatched junction bases numbered 8, after V lost 4 bases and J lost 7 bases. The germline V gene encodes CDR1 MNHEY and CDR2 SVGAGI. The CDR3 has 14 residues. The CDR3 loop reads CASSLQGAKGGYTF. DNA of the CDR3: TGTGCCAGCAGTTTGCAGGGGGCGAAGGGTGGCTACACCTTC.

CDR3 sequence reads: CAISARGQNNEQFF. The DNA of the CDR3 is TGTGCCATCAGTGCCAGGGGGCAGAACAATGAGCAGTTCTTC. This sequence joins TRBV10-3 and TRBJ2-1; 8 bases align to TRBD1. Losses at the gene ends were 4 bases for V and 5 bases for J; bases not matched to a gene: 4. Germline V gene data show CDR1 as ENHRY and CDR2 as SYGVKD. The CDR3 has 14 residues.

This CDR3 reads CASSIWSATNEKLFF. The CDR3 DNA is TGTGCCAGTAGTATATGGAGTGCAACTAATGAAAAACTGTTTTTT. The rearrangement joins TRBV19 to TRBJ1-4; no firm D call. V lost 2 bases, J lost 0 bases, and 7 bases lay in between. There are 15 residues in the CDR3. Germline V gene data show CDR1 as LNHDA and CDR2 as SQIVND (reference sequence).

The V and J genes are TRBV18 and TRBJ2-1; D is possibly TRBD2 (6 bases). The V end lost 3 bases, the J end lost 8 bases, and 17 bases lay between the germline ends. This CDR3 is 15 amino acids long. Looked up from germline, CDR1 is KGHSH and CDR2 is LQKENI. CDR3: CASSPDGGYGYEQFF. CDR3 DNA: TGTGCCAGCTCACCGGACGGAGGGTATGGCTATGAGCAGTTCTTC. The full variable domain, with the rest looked up from reference TRBV18 and TRBJ2-1, is NAGVMQNPRHLVRRRGQEARLRCSPMKGHSHVYWYRQLPEEGLKFMVYLQKENIIDESGMPKERFSAEFPKEGPSILRIQQVVRGDSAAYFCASSPDGGYGYEQFFGPGTRLTVL.

The rearrangement uses TRBV10-3 and TRBJ2-7; 8 nucleotides agree with TRBD1. The CDR3 has 14 amino acids. Trimming cost V 4 bases and J 2 bases; bases outside gene matches: 4. CDR1 and CDR2 (germline): ENHRY, SYGVKD. CDR3 region: CAISAGQEPYEQYF. In nucleotides, the CDR3 is TGTGCCATCAGTGCGGGACAGGAGCCCTACGAGCAGTACTTC.

The V call is TRBV5-1, the J call TRBJ2-7, with unresolved D. The CDR3 has 13 residues. The V gene lost 2 bases and the J gene lost 4 bases, with 10 bases spanning the gap. Germline CDR1 SGHRS, CDR2 YFSETQ. The CDR3 coding sequence is TGCGCCAGCAGCTTTGGAACAGATTACGAGCAGTACTTC. This gives the protein CASSFGTDYEQYF. Variable domain in full (rest from reference TRBV5-1 and TRBJ2-7): KAGVTQTPRYLIKTRGQQVTLSCSPISGHRSVSWYQQTPGQGLQFLFEYFSETQRNKGNFPGRFSGRQFSNSRSEMNVSTLELGDSALYLCASSFGTDYEQYFGPGTRLTVT.

The chain couples TRBV4-2 to TRBJ2-5, with TRBD2 identical over 13 bases. Germline trimming cut 0 bases from V and 5 bases from J; bases unmatched to any gene: 12. This CDR3 region has 19 residues. Looked up from germline, CDR1 is LGHNA and CDR2 is YNFKEQ. Here the CDR3 reads CASSQDIGLAGVGGETQYF. The DNA for the CDR3 is TGTGCCAGCAGCCAAGATATCGGACTAGCGGGAGTGGGTGGGGAGACCCAGTACTTC.